This passage covers 27 T cell receptor beta chains from one sample sequenced in a study of T-cell memory formation after mild COVID-19. TCRdb re-analysed the 5' RACE reads in MiXCR, keeping a single row per CDR3 protein. Of about 390,000 distinct CDR3 sequences in the sample, roughly 15% were seen once. Sequencing was done on a sample of PBMCs or a T cell subset sorted from them (not recorded which). These receptors came from a man younger than 35 who had mild COVID-19 (a few samples of this study predate the infection). Cell type and time point are not known.

The table lists this clonotype with a few counts. V is TRBV7-9 and J is TRBJ2-2; 8 bases line up with TRBD2. V was pared by 1 base and J by 6 bases, with 7 bases of the junction left unmatched. The CDR3 is made up of 16 amino acids. The germline gives CDR1 SEHNR, CDR2 FQNEAQ (reference sequence). DNA of the CDR3: TGTGCCAGCAGCTTAGTAGCGGGATCAGGTGCCGGGGAGCTGTTTTTT. Protein product: CASSLVAGSGAGELFF. The complete variable domain, with remaining parts taken from reference TRBV7-9 and TRBJ2-2, reads DTGVSQNPRHKITKRGQNVTFRCDPISEHNRLYWYRQTLGQGPEFLTYFQNEAQLEKSRLLSDRFSAERPKGSFSTLEIQRTEQGDSAMYLCASSLVAGSGAGELFFGEGSRLTVL.

This clonotype was observed at least ten times. The gene calls are TRBV7-3 and TRBJ2-1, with 12 nucleotides matching TRBD2. This CDR3 spans 14 amino acids. Germline trimming cut 5 bases from V and 6 bases from J; bases unmatched to any gene: 2. Looked up from germline, CDR1 is SGHTA and CDR2 is FQGTGA. Written as DNA, the CDR3 is TGTGCCAGCAGCATGGGACTAGCGGGCAATGAGCAGTTCTTC. It yields the protein CASSMGLAGNEQFF.

The J gene is TRBJ2-3, the V gene TRBV7-9; TRBD2 agrees at 12 bases. Trimming removed 5 bases from V and 2 bases from J; junction bases left unmatched: 5. The CDR3 has 16 residues. The germline V gene encodes CDR1 SEHNR and CDR2 FQNEAQ (reference sequence). The CDR3 is CASSRLAGVHTDTQYF. CDR3 bases: TGTGCCAGCAGCCGACTAGCGGGGGTCCACACAGATACGCAGTATTTT. The full variable domain, completed using reference TRBV7-9 and TRBJ2-3, is DTGVSQNPRHKITKRGQNVTFRCDPISEHNRLYWYRQTLGQGPEFLTYFQNEAQLEKSRLLSDRFSAERPKGSFSTLEIQRTEQGDSAMYLCASSRLAGVHTDTQYFGPGTRLTVL.

V usage is TRBV10-3 and J usage is TRBJ2-5; 11 bases agree with TRBD2. This CDR3 comprises 16 residues. The germline gives CDR1 ENHRY, CDR2 SYGVKD. J gave up 2 bases and V 2 bases, and 4 bases lay outside the gene matches. The DNA of the CDR3 is TGTGCCATCAGTGAGACACTAGCGGGGGCACAAGAGACCCAGTACTTC. Translated: CAISETLAGAQETQYF.

The V call is TRBV6-5, the J call TRBJ1-5; possibly TRBD1 for D (6 bases). V shed 0 bases and J shed 6 bases, with 12 bases lying between them. CDR1 is MNHEY, CDR2 SVGAGI, per germline. CDR3 length: 15 residues. CDR3 nucleotides: TGTGCCAGCAGTTACTCACAACAGGGCAGTCAGCCCCAGCATTTT. Protein product: CASSYSQQGSQPQHF.

J is TRBJ1-1 and V is TRBV25-1; D not certain. From germline, CDR1 is MGHDK and CDR2 SYGVNS. CDR3 length: 13 amino acids. Trimming cost V 3 bases and J 5 bases, with 10 bases left between them. The CDR3 DNA reads as TGTGCCAGCAGTGAGCACAGAAGGACTGAAGCTTTCTTT. It specifies CASSEHRRTEAFF.

This clonotype showed up just a few times. This chain uses TRBV4-1 with TRBJ2-7; 7 bases fit TRBD1. Germline loops: CDR1 MGHRA, CDR2 YSYEKL. V was pared by 0 bases and J by 5 bases, with 7 bases of the junction left unmatched. The CDR3 runs 15 residues. The CDR3 sequence is CASSQDSRQGNEQYV. The CDR3 nucleotides read TGCGCCAGCAGCCAAGATAGCAGACAGGGAAACGAGCAGTACGTC.

The chain has TRBV6-2 or TRBV6-3 and TRBJ2-2; unclear D gene. The CDR3 spans 13 residues. The germline V gene has CDR1 MNHEY and CDR2 SVGEGT. V lost 5 bases and J 10 bases, leaving 14 bases between the germline ends. The CDR3 region is CASSPHEPTELFF. CDR3 sequence (DNA): TGTGCCAGCAGTCCCCACGAGCCAACGGAGCTGTTTTTT.

This clonotype was found a few times. V usage is TRBV20-1 and J usage is TRBJ1-5, with TRBD1 as a possible D gene (5 bases). The CDR3 has 15 amino acids. The germline gives CDR1 DFQATT, CDR2 SNEGSKA (reference sequence). Deletions cut 0 bases from V and 8 bases from J, with 17 bases between. The CDR3 DNA reads as TGCAGTGCTAGAGATCTCAGCAGGGTTGTTGAGCCCCAGCATTTT. Protein: CSARDLSRVVEPQHF.

CDR3 DNA sequence: TGTGCCAGCAGTTTTGGGAAAGAGACCCAGTACTTC. This codes for CASSFGKETQYF. The rearrangement links TRBV12-3 or TRBV12-4 to TRBJ2-5; D not resolved. The CDR3 has 12 residues. Trimming left V 3 bases short and J 3 bases short, with 5 bases between.

The rearrangement joins TRBV10-3 to TRBJ2-6; D not certain. Germline-derived CDR1 and CDR2 are ENHRY and SYGVKD. The CDR3 sequence is 16 residues long. V dropped 1 base and J dropped 4 bases, with 11 bases sitting between them. CDR3 loop: CAISEYRAGGANVLTF. The CDR3 coding sequence is TGTGCCATCAGTGAGTATCGGGCAGGAGGGGCCAACGTCCTGACTTTC.

The rearrangement links TRBV9 to TRBJ2-3; no reliable D call. Trimming removed 0 bases from V and 0 bases from J, with 8 bases in between. The CDR3 length is 15 residues. Germline V CDR1 and CDR2: SGDLS, YYNGEE. The CDR3 spells CASSVVVGSTDTQYF. The CDR3 DNA reads as TGTGCCAGCAGCGTAGTGGTGGGAAGCACAGATACGCAGTATTTT.

The V call is TRBV6-6, the J call TRBJ2-7, with 9 bases aligning to TRBD1. CDR1 and CDR2 (germline): MNHNY, SVGAGI (reference sequence). The CDR3 contains 14 residues. Trimming took 6 bases from V and 3 from J; bases not matched to a gene: 6. The chain's CDR3 is CASRSGTGLYEQYV. Here the CDR3 DNA reads TGTGCCAGCAGATCCGGGACAGGGCTCTACGAGCAGTACGTC.

The rearrangement joins TRBV18 to TRBJ1-2; possibly TRBD1 for D (5 bases). The CDR3 contains 15 residues. Germline V CDR1 and CDR2: KGHSH, LQKENI. The germline V and J ends were trimmed by 0 bases and 0 bases, with 8 bases remaining between them. The CDR3 loop reads CASSPPQGANYGYTF. The CDR3 coding sequence is TGTGCCAGCTCACCACCGCAGGGAGCTAACTATGGCTACACCTTC.

This clonotype was seen a few times. This CDR3 is CASSPGTGSEQYF. The CDR3 coding sequence is TGTGCCAGCTCACCCGGGACAGGGAGTGAGCAGTACTTC. The chain carries TRBV18 and TRBJ2-7; 9 bases line up with TRBD1. Trimming at V came to 3 bases and at J to 7 bases, leaving 4 bases not matched to a gene. The CDR3 length is 13 residues. Germline values: CDR1 KGHSH, CDR2 LQKENI.

There are a few counts of this clonotype. CDR3 sequence: CASSLWGQGKNIQYF. The CDR3 DNA is TGTGCCAGCAGCTTGTGGGGACAGGGCAAAAACATTCAGTACTTC. The V and J genes are TRBV7-9 and TRBJ2-4, with 9 bases fitting TRBD1. V gave up 3 bases and J gave up 3 bases; unmatched junction bases: 3. CDR1 and CDR2 (germline): SEHNR, FQNEAQ (reference sequence). This CDR3 region has 15 residues.

This chain links TRBV7-2 with TRBJ2-7, with 11 bases lining up with TRBD1. J was trimmed by 7 bases and V by 5 bases; bases with no gene match: 10. Germline V gives CDR1 SGHTA, CDR2 FQGNSA. This CDR3 spans 15 amino acids. CDR3 DNA: TGTGCCAGCAGCCTCGGGACAGGGGGTCTCTGGGAGCAGTACTTC. Residues: CASSLGTGGLWEQYF.

This clonotype has only a few counts. The chain employs TRBV12-3 or TRBV12-4 and TRBJ2-2; D possibly matches TRBD1 or TRBD2 (6 bases each). The length of the CDR3 is 16 residues. V lost 6 bases and J 1 base, leaving 15 bases between the germline ends. The chain's CDR3 is CASRVSGGLNTGELFF. The DNA for the CDR3 is TGTGCCAGCAGGGTCTCCGGGGGCCTGAACACCGGGGAGCTGTTTTTT.

This clonotype appeared a few times. The gene calls are TRBV6-5 and TRBJ2-3; D is unresolved. The CDR3 contains 14 residues. Germline CDR1 is MNHEY and CDR2 is SVGAGI. V was pared by 0 bases and J by 8 bases, with 12 bases between. The CDR3 spells CASSYSSSSGTQYF. CDR3 nucleotides: TGTGCCAGCAGTTACTCCTCCTCCTCCGGTACGCAGTATTTT.

This clonotype was seen a few times. This sequence joins TRBV9 and TRBJ2-5; TRBD2 is a possible D gene (5 bases). The CDR3 spans 13 residues. V lost 0 bases and J lost 3, with 6 bases in between. Germline V gene lookup returns CDR1 SGDLS and CDR2 YYNGEE. CDR3 DNA sequence: TGTGCCAGCAGCGTAGGACTAAAAGAGACCCAGTACTTC. This translates into CASSVGLKETQYF.

This clonotype was seen a handful of times. The rearrangement links TRBV7-2 to TRBJ2-3; TRBD1 is a possible D gene (6 bases). V gave up 11 bases and J gave up 3 bases, with 18 bases separating them. CDR1 and CDR2 (germline): SGHTA, FQGNSA. The CDR3 loop spans 14 amino acids. CDR3 coding DNA: TGTGCCTTGCCGGGCAGGGGATCGACAGATACGCAGTATTTT. Its protein product is CALPGRGSTDTQYF. The variable domain in full, with the rest retrieved from reference TRBV7-2 and TRBJ2-3, is GAGVSQSPSNKVTEKGKDVELRCDPISGHTALYWYRQSLGQGLEFLIYFQGNSAPDKSGLPSDRFSAERTGGSVSTLTIQRTQQEDSAVYLCALPGRGSTDTQYFGPGTRLTVL.

The chain links TRBV28 to TRBJ2-1, with 10 bases matching TRBD2. Germline CDR1 reads MDHEN; CDR2 reads SYDVKM. V shed 1 base and J 7 bases; nucleotides not matched to a gene: 4. This CDR3 contains 15 residues. The CDR3 protein is CASSLFSGGFNEQFF. CDR3 DNA: TGTGCCAGCAGTTTATTTAGCGGGGGGTTTAATGAGCAGTTCTTC.

Only a few counts were recorded for this clonotype. The rearrangement joins TRBV18 to TRBJ2-7; D possibly corresponds to TRBD1 (6 bases). CDR1 is KGHSH, CDR2 LQKENI, per germline. The V gene lost 3 bases and the J gene lost 7 bases, with 16 bases spanning the gap. The CDR3 totals 14 residues. The CDR3 DNA is TGTGCCAGCTCACCCGAAGCAGGGGTTCGAGAGCAGTACGTC. It translates to CASSPEAGVREQYV.

This chain links TRBV28 with TRBJ2-3, with no clear D. CDR1 and CDR2 (germline): MDHEN, SYDVKM. The CDR3 has 11 residues. V lost 7 bases and J lost 7, with 9 bases in between. This CDR3 is CASIEGNTQYF. In nucleotides, the CDR3 is TGTGCCAGCATTGAAGGAAATACGCAGTATTTT.

As regards this clonotype: One end of the junction does not line up with germline, which may come from a read error. V is TRBV7-9 and J is TRBJ2-7; 11 bases fit TRBD2. This CDR3 has 12 residues. Per germline, CDR1 SEHNR and CDR2 FQNEAQ (reference sequence). The CDR3 loop is CASTLAGGELYF. The DNA of the CDR3 is TGTGCCAGCACCCTAGCGGGGGGAGAGCTGTACTTC.

This clonotype was picked up a small number of times. The chain uses TRBV5-1 and TRBJ1-1; possibly TRBD1 for D (6 bases). Germline lookup yields CDR1 SGHRS and CDR2 YFSETQ. V was trimmed by 3 bases and J by 0 bases, leaving 12 bases between them. The CDR3 is 15 residues long. The CDR3 DNA reads as TGCGCCAGCAGCTCAGACAGGAGCATGAACACTGAAGCTTTCTTT. Encoded protein: CASSSDRSMNTEAFF. Variable domain in full (rest from reference TRBV5-1 and TRBJ1-1): KAGVTQTPRYLIKTRGQQVTLSCSPISGHRSVSWYQQTPGQGLQFLFEYFSETQRNKGNFPGRFSGRQFSNSRSEMNVSTLELGDSALYLCASSSDRSMNTEAFFGQGTRLTVV.

This clonotype was observed a few times. J is TRBJ1-6 and V is TRBV6-6; possibly TRBD1 for D (5 bases). Germline loops: CDR1 MNHNY, CDR2 SVGAGI (reference sequence). V lost 8 bases to trimming and J lost 1 base, with 18 bases between them. This CDR3 region has 17 residues. CDR3 DNA: TGTGCCAGCGGGGGGTACCCACCGGGGTCCTATAATTCACCCCTCCACTTT. This sequence encodes CASGGYPPGSYNSPLHF.